These 31 T cell receptor beta chains were all obtained from the same sample, sequenced in a study of T cells in localized non-small cell lung cancer. Here immunoSEQ multiplex PCR was the method, and the copy in TCRdb shows in-frame clones only, minus some. The profile covers around 50,000 clones, with around 87% appearing a single time and about a sixth taken by the ten largest. Sequenced material: PBMCs, taken before any cancer treatment. The origin of the receptors is a female donor with stage II lung adenocarcinoma.

The rearrangement joins TRBV11-2 to TRBJ2-1; tentatively, D is TRBD2 (7 bases). Germline CDR1 SGHAT, CDR2 FQNNGV. Trimming removed 2 bases at V and 6 bases at J, with 14 bases between. The CDR3 spans 15 residues. The CDR3 sequence is CASSLSGGLVNEQFF. The CDR3, as DNA: TGTGCCAGCAGCTTATCCGGGGGGCTCGTCAATGAGCAGTTCTTC.

CDR3 in DNA: TGTGCCTCGACAGGGGGCAAGACAGATACGCAGTATTTT. As protein: CASTGGKTDTQYF. The gene calls are TRBV10-3 and TRBJ2-3; 10 positions agree with TRBD1. The CDR3 has 13 amino acids. Germline V gene data show CDR1 as ENHRY and CDR2 as SYGVKD. V lost 11 bases and J lost 3; bases outside the gene matches: 5.

The chain carries TRBV4-1 and TRBJ2-2; 7 bases fit TRBD2. Germline V lookup: CDR1 MGHRA, CDR2 YSYEKL. The length of the CDR3 is 16 residues. J gave up 1 base and V 0 bases, and 2 bases lay outside the gene matches. CDR3 amino acids: CASSQETGGNTGELFF. DNA for the CDR3: TGCGCCAGCAGCCAAGAAACGGGGGGGAACACCGGGGAGCTGTTTTTT.

This chain connects TRBV4-1 to TRBJ1-2; D may be TRBD1 (6 bases). The length of the CDR3 is 16 residues. Trimming took 0 bases from V and 8 from J, leaving 19 bases between them. The germline V gene encodes CDR1 MGHRA and CDR2 YSYEKL. The DNA for the CDR3 is TGCGCCAGCAGCCAAGATCTTGAGGGGGACGTAGTAGGCTACACCTTC. The encoded protein is CASSQDLEGDVVGYTF.

V is TRBV6-5 and J is TRBJ2-3; D gene ambiguous. V lost 7 bases and J 0 bases, leaving 8 bases between the germline ends. CDR1 is MNHEY, CDR2 SVGAGI, per germline. This CDR3 region has 13 residues. CDR3 coding DNA: TGTGCCAGCAAGAGAACTAGCACAGATACGCAGTATTTT. It codes for CASKRTSTDTQYF.

In its sample, this clone was seen a few times. The chain is built from TRBV7-9 and TRBJ2-1, with 12 bases fitting TRBD2. Germline V gives CDR1 SEHNR, CDR2 FQNEAQ (reference sequence). This CDR3 is 17 amino acids long. Losses at the gene ends were 1 base for V and 0 bases for J; bases not matched to a gene: 1. The CDR3 here is CASSLGTSGNSYNEQFF. The CDR3 DNA is TGTGCCAGCAGCTTAGGGACTAGCGGGAACTCCTACAATGAGCAGTTCTTC.

The J gene is TRBJ1-3, the V gene TRBV30; TRBD1 aligns across 8 bases. Trimming took 0 bases from V and 0 from J; bases not matched to a gene: 7. The CDR3 is 17 amino acids. Germline V CDR1 and CDR2: GTSNPN, SVGIG (reference sequence). DNA for the CDR3: TGTGCCTGGAGTGTACAGGGGGGATTCAGCTCTGGAAACACCATATATTTT. This codes for CAWSVQGGFSSGNTIYF.

The chain employs TRBV7-7 and TRBJ2-2; a possible D gene is TRBD2 (6 bases). This CDR3 is built from 16 residues. Germline lookup yields CDR1 SSHAT and CDR2 FNYEAQ (reference sequence). The V end lost 5 bases, the J end lost 5 bases, and 18 bases lay between the germline ends. As DNA, the CDR3 is TGTGCCAGCAGCGTTAGCGGAGGGGAAGGGACCGGGGAGCTGTTTTTT. This sequence encodes CASSVSGGEGTGELFF. The full variable domain, its missing parts supplied by reference TRBV7-7 and TRBJ2-2, is GAGVSQSPRYKVTKRGQDVTLRCDPISSHATLYWYQQALGQGPEFLTYFNYEAQPDKSGLPSDRFSAERPEGSISTLTIQRTEQRDSAMYRCASSVSGGEGTGELFFGEGSRLTVL.

This clone was counted once. Other nucleotide sequences in the sample specify the same CDR3. This chain uses TRBV5-1 with TRBJ2-1; 11 nucleotides line up with TRBD1. CDR3 length: 14 residues. The junction had 3 bases not matched to a gene; V was cut back by 4 bases and J by 6 bases. From germline, CDR1 is SGHRS and CDR2 YFSETQ. CDR3 bases: TGCGCCAGCAGCCTGGGGACAGGGGGCAATGAGCAGTTCTTC. This gives the protein CASSLGTGGNEQFF.

The V call is TRBV5-6, the J call TRBJ2-3, with 7 positions matching TRBD2. The V and J ends lost 4 bases and 2 bases, in that order; junction bases with no gene match: 7. This CDR3 comprises 15 residues. Germline CDR1 is SGHDT and CDR2 is YYEEEE. CDR3 bases: TGTGCCAGCAGCCCCTCCGGGAGGAACACAGATACGCAGTATTTT. It translates to CASSPSGRNTDTQYF.

The genes are TRBV7-9 and TRBJ1-6, with D perhaps TRBD1 (5 bases). Germline values: CDR1 SEHNR, CDR2 FQNEAQ (reference sequence). The CDR3 has 15 residues. V was shortened by 5 bases and J by 8 bases, with 16 bases between the two germline ends. Written as DNA, the CDR3 is TGTGCCAGCAGCCCCACCGGGGACCCCTATTCACCCCTCCACTTT. Translating gives CASSPTGDPYSPLHF.

This chain connects TRBV6-1 to TRBJ2-5; 8 nucleotides line up with TRBD1. Looked up from germline, CDR1 is MNHNS and CDR2 is SASEGT. The CDR3 is 16 residues long. J gave up 2 bases and V 1 base, and 6 bases lay outside the gene matches. The CDR3 is CASSEGTGIVQETQYF. CDR3 nucleotides: TGTGCCAGCAGTGAAGGGACAGGGATCGTTCAAGAGACCCAGTACTTC.

This rearrangement joins TRBV7-9 to TRBJ1-1, with a tentative D call TRBD1 (5 bases). Germline V gene data show CDR1 as SEHNR and CDR2 as FQNEAQ (reference sequence). CDR3 length: 9 residues. This CDR3 is CAPGHEAFF. The CDR3 region has the DNA TGTGCTCCAGGGCATGAAGCTTTCTTT.

The rearrangement joins TRBV5-1 to TRBJ1-3; tentatively, D is TRBD1 (5 bases). V was trimmed by 7 bases and J by 4 bases, leaving 15 bases between them. The germline V gene has CDR1 SGHRS and CDR2 YFSETQ. CDR3 size: 14 residues. The CDR3 region is CASATGTDGNTIYF. In nucleotides, the CDR3 is TGCGCCAGCGCGACCGGGACGGACGGAAACACCATATATTTT. Combining the CDR3 with reference TRBV5-1 and TRBJ1-3 gives the whole variable domain KAGVTQTPRYLIKTRGQQVTLSCSPISGHRSVSWYQQTPGQGLQFLFEYFSETQRNKGNFPGRFSGRQFSNSRSEMNVSTLELGDSALYLCASATGTDGNTIYFGEGSWLTVV.

J is TRBJ2-1 and V is TRBV5-4, with a possible D match to TRBD2 (6 bases). This CDR3 contains 15 residues. Germline V gene data show CDR1 as SGHNT and CDR2 as YYREEE (reference sequence). V lost 2 bases and J 1 base, leaving 10 bases between the germline ends. CDR3: CASSFGGGSYNEQFF. In nucleotides, the CDR3 is TGTGCCAGCAGCTTCGGGGGAGGTTCCTACAATGAGCAGTTCTTC. Full variable domain (outside the CDR3, taken from reference TRBV5-4 and TRBJ2-1): ETGVTQSPTHLIKTRGQQVTLRCSSQSGHNTVSWYQQALGQGPQFIFQYYREEENGRGNFPPRFSGLQFPNYSSELNVNALELDDSALYLCASSFGGGSYNEQFFGPGTRLTVL.

This clone was found a few times. V is TRBV5-4 and J is TRBJ1-6; D is undetermined. The V gene's germline CDR1 is SGHNT and CDR2 YYREEE (reference sequence). The CDR3 has 15 amino acids. The ends were cut back, 6 bases at V and 7 bases at J, with 17 bases in the middle. The CDR3 loop is CASKLSGGRNSPLHF. For the CDR3, the DNA is TGTGCCAGCAAATTGTCCGGCGGTAGGAATTCACCCCTCCACTTT.

The V gene is TRBV18, the J gene TRBJ1-5; 8 bases map to TRBD1. CDR3 length: 15 residues. V gave up 4 bases and J gave up 3 bases; unmatched junction bases: 5. Germline lookup yields CDR1 KGHSH and CDR2 LQKENI. The CDR3 loop reads CASSQGQGTNQPQHF. CDR3 sequence (DNA): TGTGCCAGCTCACAAGGACAGGGTACCAATCAGCCCCAGCATTTT.

This chain uses TRBV18 with TRBJ2-3, with 10 bases lining up with TRBD2. The trim removed 5 bases at V and 5 bases at J, leaving 7 bases unmatched. The CDR3 covers 15 residues. The germline gives CDR1 KGHSH, CDR2 LQKENI. The CDR3 is CASSSTSGAVDTQYF. The CDR3 DNA follows: TGTGCCAGCTCATCTACTAGCGGGGCAGTAGATACGCAGTATTTT.

This chain links TRBV7-6 with TRBJ1-1; D ambiguous. V dropped 6 bases and J dropped 0 bases, with 8 bases sitting between them. Per the germline V gene, CDR1 is SGHVS and CDR2 is FNYEAQ. This CDR3 is built from 13 residues. The CDR3 reads CASSYGVNTEAFF. CDR3 sequence (DNA): TGTGCCAGCAGTTATGGGGTGAACACTGAAGCTTTCTTT.

This clone was seen a handful of times. The DNA of the CDR3 is TGCAGCGTTGTGCGAGAACATAAAGCTTTCTTT. It is translated as CSVVREHKAFF. The rearrangement joins TRBV29-1 to TRBJ1-1; D is undetermined. V lost 4 bases, J lost 9 bases, and 12 bases lay in between. The CDR3 covers 11 residues. The germline gives CDR1 SQVTM, CDR2 ANQGSEA.

This clone has a handful of counts. The V call is TRBV14, the J call TRBJ1-2; the D gene is possibly TRBD1 (6 bases). Trimming pared 3 bases from V and 4 bases from J, leaving 18 bases between. The CDR3 covers 16 residues. The germline V gene encodes CDR1 SGHDN and CDR2 FVKESK. CDR3 loop: CASSHNLQGGFYGYTF. For the CDR3, the DNA is TGTGCCAGCAGCCACAATTTACAGGGAGGCTTCTATGGCTACACCTTC.

The rearrangement uses TRBV29-1 and TRBJ2-1; TRBD1 aligns across 8 bases. V was clipped by 7 bases and J by 2 bases; unmatched bases: 10. CDR3 size: 15 residues. Germline V gene lookup returns CDR1 SQVTM and CDR2 ANQGSEA. The CDR3: CSADPGTGAYNEQFF. The CDR3 DNA sequence: TGCAGCGCTGATCCCGGGACAGGTGCCTACAATGAGCAGTTCTTC.

J is TRBJ2-7 and V is TRBV5-4; D is perhaps TRBD1 (6 bases). From germline, CDR1 is SGHNT and CDR2 YYREEE (reference sequence). There are 19 residues in the CDR3. With 4 bases removed from V and 4 bases from J, the gap between germline ends came to 30 bases. This CDR3 reads CASSGDPRGPEIPMYEQYF. The CDR3 DNA sequence: TGTGCCAGCAGCGGTGATCCCAGGGGACCAGAAATCCCTATGTACGAGCAGTACTTC.

The chain has TRBV27 and TRBJ2-3; D uncertain. The germline V gene encodes CDR1 MNHEY and CDR2 SMNVEV (reference sequence). V was trimmed by 5 bases and J by 3 bases, leaving 21 bases between them. The CDR3 extends over 17 amino acids. The CDR3 region is CASSPRPFPRSTDTQYF. CDR3 coding DNA: TGTGCCAGCAGTCCCCGCCCATTCCCGCGTTCAACAGATACGCAGTATTTT.

The chain carries TRBV18 and TRBJ1-1; 9 nucleotides line up with TRBD1. The CDR3 extends over 14 amino acids. The germline V gene encodes CDR1 KGHSH and CDR2 LQKENI. V shed 3 bases and J 3 bases; nucleotides not matched to a gene: 2. The CDR3 loop is CASSPDRGYTEAFF. The CDR3 region has the DNA TGTGCCAGCTCACCCGACAGGGGGTACACTGAAGCTTTCTTT.

V and J are TRBV29-1 and TRBJ1-1; D not certain. Germline V gene data show CDR1 as SQVTM and CDR2 as ANQGSEA. This CDR3 has 11 amino acids. V dropped 4 bases and J dropped 4 bases, with 7 bases sitting between them. The CDR3 sequence: CSVARPTEAFF. Written as DNA, the CDR3 is TGCAGCGTTGCGAGGCCCACTGAAGCTTTCTTT.

The chain employs TRBV5-1 and TRBJ1-1, with a weak D call TRBD1 (6 bases). CDR3 size: 13 residues. Germline assignment: CDR1 SGHRS and CDR2 YFSETQ. The ends were cut back, 4 bases at V and 5 bases at J, with 12 bases in the middle. The CDR3 here is CASSPEGGTEAFF. The DNA of the CDR3 is TGCGCCAGCAGCCCCGAGGGGGGAACTGAAGCTTTCTTT. Filled out from reference TRBV5-1 and TRBJ1-1, the complete variable domain reads KAGVTQTPRYLIKTRGQQVTLSCSPISGHRSVSWYQQTPGQGLQFLFEYFSETQRNKGNFPGRFSGRQFSNSRSEMNVSTLELGDSALYLCASSPEGGTEAFFGQGTRLTVV.

This chain joins TRBV10-3 and TRBJ1-1, with D unresolved. The ends were cut back, 2 bases at V and 4 bases at J, with 11 bases in the middle. This CDR3 comprises 14 residues. Germline V gives CDR1 ENHRY, CDR2 SYGVKD. The CDR3 protein is CAISEPLTVTEAFF. As DNA, the CDR3 is TGTGCCATCAGTGAGCCCTTGACGGTCACTGAAGCTTTCTTT.

The gene calls are TRBV2 and TRBJ1-1, with 7 bases that match TRBD1. V lost 6 bases and J lost 0; bases outside the gene matches: 4. Per the germline V gene, CDR1 is SNHLY and CDR2 is FYNNEI. CDR3 length equals 14 residues. CDR3 region: CASRRDSVNTEAFF. In DNA form, the CDR3 reads TGTGCCAGCAGGAGGGACAGCGTGAACACTGAAGCTTTCTTT.

This clone came up once. The V and J genes are TRBV6-5 and TRBJ2-3; weak D call: TRBD2 (5 bases). The CDR3 totals 13 residues. Trimming pared 7 bases from V and 0 bases from J, leaving 8 bases between. From germline, CDR1 is MNHEY and CDR2 SVGAGI. CDR3 bases: TGTGCCAGCAAGCTAGCAAGCACAGATACGCAGTATTTT. Translating it yields CASKLASTDTQYF.

The V and J genes are TRBV5-1 and TRBJ2-5; TRBD1 matches 9 bases. V dropped 4 bases and J dropped 4; count of bases not matched to a gene: 8. This CDR3 spans 15 amino acids. Germline CDR1 reads SGHRS; CDR2 reads YFSETQ. The CDR3: CASSIAGQGRETQYF. CDR3 coding DNA: TGCGCCAGCAGCATTGCAGGACAGGGGAGAGAGACCCAGTACTTC.